This TCR beta chain was captured in a study of post-analysis software for immune sequencing data. Study-wide context: Patients with relapsing-remitting, secondary progressive and progressive-relapsing multiple sclerosis courses were all represented.

Of note for this clonotype: Its antigen remains unidentified.

General study findings and limits: Co-batched samples clustered tightly together by F measure. Higher frequency in patients than in controls was seen for about five TRBV segments, with TRBV5-6, TRBV5-1 and TRBV20-1 among them. Versus controls, multiple sclerosis patients showed significantly lower diversity (normalized Chao1).

TCR beta libraries were prepared from cDNA with unique molecular identifiers. From approximately 0.95 to 9.8 million T cells, roughly 530,000 cDNA molecules were obtained. Each CDR3 protein is one row after TCRdb ran MiXCR on the PCR reads. This table holds about half a million distinct CDR3 sequences, roughly 46% found once. Trimming shortened V by 2 bases and J by 3 bases, and 15 bases separated the two germline ends. The CDR3 sequence is 16 residues long. Per the germline V gene, CDR1 is KGHSH and CDR2 is LQKENI. The receptor comes from a girl between 5 and 17 years old with multiple sclerosis. This rearrangement joins TRBV18 to TRBJ2-3; no reliable D call. Sequenced material: blood. CDR3 sequence: CASSPGSATFTDTQYF. The CDR3 DNA is TGTGCCAGCTCACCAGGCTCGGCCACATTTACAGATACGCAGTATTTT.